Each of the 27 T cell receptor beta chains below was sequenced from the same sample in a study of control samples from healthy donors and cancer patients. This table comes from immunoSEQ multiplex PCR, and its TCRdb copy is limited to in-frame clones, with some not included. The table shows roughly 92,000 clones, with about 88% occurring only once. Sequencing was carried out using blood. Receptors were obtained from a woman aged 50 to 65 in good health.

This clone came up many times. The chain links TRBV19 to TRBJ1-2, with TRBD1 matching 7 bases. The germline V gene has CDR1 LNHDA and CDR2 SQIVND (reference sequence). With V trimmed by 3 bases and J by 6 bases, 7 bases remained unmatched. The CDR3 is made up of 14 amino acids. CDR3 sequence: CASSIPGTANGYTF. The CDR3 DNA is TGTGCCAGTAGTATCCCAGGGACAGCTAATGGCTACACCTTC.

The V gene is TRBV3-1 (or the pseudogene TRBV3-2), the J gene TRBJ1-1; 11 nucleotides align to TRBD1. Germline lookup yields CDR1 LGHDT and CDR2 YNNKEL (reference sequence). The ends lost 11 bases at V and 4 bases at J; junction bases unmatched: 9. The CDR3 covers 14 residues. The CDR3, as DNA: TGTGCCGCCCGGGACAGGGGGTCGGTCACTGAAGCTTTCTTT. As protein: CAARDRGSVTEAFF.

The chain combines TRBV6-5 with TRBJ2-1, with TRBD2 as a possible D gene (5 bases). Trimming shortened V by 8 bases and J by 1 base, and 9 bases separated the two germline ends. Germline loops: CDR1 MNHEY, CDR2 SVGAGI. There are 13 residues in the CDR3. The CDR3: CASRTASYNEQFF. Written as DNA, the CDR3 is TGTGCCAGCCGGACTGCTTCCTACAATGAGCAGTTCTTC.

There are a few counts of this clone. The V and J genes are TRBV28 and TRBJ1-6; D unresolved. CDR3 length: 14 amino acids. V lost 3 bases, J lost 9 bases, and 12 bases lay in between. CDR1 and CDR2 (germline): MDHEN, SYDVKM. The CDR3 DNA is TGTGCCAGCAGTTTCCCGAGGGCAGGTTCACCCCTCCACTTT. This gives the protein CASSFPRAGSPLHF.

V is TRBV7-2 and J is TRBJ1-3, with 7 bases identical to TRBD1. The ends lost 5 bases at V and 1 base at J; junction bases unmatched: 5. The CDR3 is 15 residues long. Germline V gene data show CDR1 as SGHTA and CDR2 as FQGNSA. The DNA for the CDR3 is TGTGCCAGCAGCCCGCAGGGACAGTCTGGAAACACCATATATTTT. Its protein is CASSPQGQSGNTIYF. The whole variable domain, filled in from reference TRBV7-2 and TRBJ1-3, reads GAGVSQSPSNKVTEKGKDVELRCDPISGHTALYWYRQSLGQGLEFLIYFQGNSAPDKSGLPSDRFSAERTGGSVSTLTIQRTQQEDSAVYLCASSPQGQSGNTIYFGEGSWLTVV.

The chain recombines TRBV13 with TRBJ2-6, with D unresolved. Trimming took 5 bases from V and 0 from J, leaving 14 bases between them. This CDR3 has 17 residues. The germline V gene has CDR1 PRHDT and CDR2 FYEKMQ (reference sequence). The CDR3 region has the DNA TGTGCCAGCAGCACCCCGGGTCCATACTCTGGGGCCAACGTCCTGACTTTC. It is translated as CASSTPGPYSGANVLTF.

At least ten counts were recorded for this clone. The chain links TRBV13 to TRBJ2-1, with TRBD2 matching over 11 bases. With 2 bases clipped from V and 5 bases from J, the junction kept 20 bases outside the gene matches. The CDR3 extends over 21 amino acids. Per germline, CDR1 PRHDT and CDR2 FYEKMQ (reference sequence). The CDR3 sequence is CASSLIASPGLAENLNNEQFF. The CDR3 coding sequence is TGTGCCAGCAGCTTAATTGCGTCCCCGGGACTAGCGGAGAACCTAAACAATGAGCAGTTCTTC.

The table lists this clone with many counts. This chain connects TRBV6-1 to TRBJ1-5; no clear D gene. CDR1 and CDR2 from the germline V gene are MNHNS and SASEGT. Deletions cut 1 base from V and 4 bases from J, with 2 bases between. The CDR3 has 12 residues. Written as DNA, the CDR3 is TGTGCCAGCAGTGAAGGGAATCAGCCCCAGCATTTT. Residues: CASSEGNQPQHF.

This chain links TRBV29-1 with TRBJ1-2; 8 bases are shared with TRBD1. The length of the CDR3 is 14 residues. Germline V gene sequence: CDR1 SQVTM, CDR2 ANQGSEA. Trimming took 5 bases from V and 6 from J; bases not matched to a gene: 11. Written as DNA, the CDR3 is TGCAGCGTTTTAAACTACTTCAGGGGGCATGGCTACACCTTC. Its translation: CSVLNYFRGHGYTF.

The chain employs TRBV5-1 and TRBJ2-3; 11 bases map to TRBD2. The CDR3 covers 16 residues. The J segment lost 4 bases and the V segment lost 3 bases, leaving 7 bases of the junction unmatched. The germline gives CDR1 SGHRS, CDR2 YFSETQ. CDR3 bases: TGCGCCAGCAGCTCAACACTAGCGGGGGCCTCAGATACGCAGTATTTT. It is translated as CASSSTLAGASDTQYF. Using reference TRBV5-1 and TRBJ2-3 for the parts outside the CDR3, the full variable domain is KAGVTQTPRYLIKTRGQQVTLSCSPISGHRSVSWYQQTPGQGLQFLFEYFSETQRNKGNFPGRFSGRQFSNSRSEMNVSTLELGDSALYLCASSSTLAGASDTQYFGPGTRLTVL.

The DNA of the CDR3 is TGTGCCAGCTCACCACGAAGCGGCCGGGATACGCAGTATTTT. Its protein product is CASSPRSGRDTQYF. V gene TRBV18 combines with J gene TRBJ2-3, with D maybe TRBD2 (5 bases). The CDR3 has 14 amino acids. CDR1 is KGHSH and CDR2 is LQKENI in the germline V gene. The V gene lost 1 base and the J gene lost 6 bases, with 11 bases spanning the gap. The full variable domain, completed using reference TRBV18 and TRBJ2-3, is NAGVMQNPRHLVRRRGQEARLRCSPMKGHSHVYWYRQLPEEGLKFMVYLQKENIIDESGMPKERFSAEFPKEGPSILRIQQVVRGDSAAYFCASSPRSGRDTQYFGPGTRLTVL.

The rearrangement links TRBV7-2 to TRBJ1-2, with 7 positions matching TRBD1. V was pared by 5 bases and J by 2 bases, with 5 bases of the junction left unmatched. From germline, CDR1 is SGHTA and CDR2 FQGNSA. The CDR3 length is 14 residues. The CDR3 nucleotides are TGTGCCAGCAGCCCGTCGACAGGGAACTATGGCTACACCTTC. This sequence encodes CASSPSTGNYGYTF.

The CDR3 DNA follows: TGCGCCAGCAGCCGCGCTAGCGGGAACACAGATACGCAGTATTTT. This codes for CASSRASGNTDTQYF. The chain carries TRBV4-1 and TRBJ2-3; 9 positions agree with TRBD2. CDR3 length: 15 residues. Trimming at V came to 4 bases and at J to 2 bases, leaving 4 bases not matched to a gene. Per germline, CDR1 MGHRA and CDR2 YSYEKL.

The V call is TRBV24-1, the J call TRBJ2-1; D might be TRBD2 (6 bases). The V and J ends lost 8 bases and 11 bases respectively, with 12 bases between them. The germline CDR1 and CDR2 sequences are KGHDR and SFDVKD. There are 11 residues in the CDR3. Here the CDR3 DNA reads TGTGCCACCAAGTCGGGGGATCAGCAGTTCTTC. It specifies CATKSGDQQFF.

The CDR3 sequence is CASSPGQGIETQYF. CDR3 DNA: TGTGCCAGCTCACCAGGACAGGGGATAGAGACCCAGTACTTC. The chain has TRBV18 and TRBJ2-5, with 9 nucleotides matching TRBD1. Unmatched junction bases numbered 2, after V lost 2 bases and J lost 4 bases. This CDR3 spans 14 amino acids. Per germline, CDR1 KGHSH and CDR2 LQKENI.

The genes are TRBV7-6 and TRBJ1-1; 8 bases fit TRBD1. In germline, CDR1 is SGHVS, CDR2 FNYEAQ. The V and J ends lost 4 bases and 1 base, in that order; junction bases with no gene match: 8. The CDR3 length is 16 residues. CDR3 residues: CASSSIQGAGNTEAFF. The CDR3 DNA is TGTGCCAGCAGCTCAATCCAGGGGGCTGGGAACACTGAAGCTTTCTTT.

The rearrangement uses TRBV2 and TRBJ1-2; no definite D call. V gave up 4 bases and J gave up 6 bases, with 15 bases separating them. Looked up from germline, CDR1 is SNHLY and CDR2 is FYNNEI. The CDR3 is 14 residues long. CDR3 sequence reads: CASSVGGVADGYTF. For the CDR3, the DNA is TGTGCCAGCAGTGTCGGTGGCGTTGCCGATGGCTACACCTTC. The variable domain in full, completed from reference TRBV2 and TRBJ1-2, reads EPEVTQTPSHQVTQMGQEVILRCVPISNHLYFYWYRQILGQKVEFLVSFYNNEISEKSEIFDDQFSVERPDGSNFTLKIRSTKLEDSAMYFCASSVGGVADGYTFGSGTRLTVV.

The J gene is TRBJ1-6, the V gene TRBV12-5; D is unclear. CDR3 length: 19 amino acids. The germline gives CDR1 LGHNT, CDR2 FRNRAP. Trimming shortened V by 2 bases and J by 0 bases, and 17 bases separated the two germline ends. The CDR3 loop reads CASGLKWETHSSYNSPLHF. For the CDR3, the DNA is TGTGCTAGTGGTTTGAAGTGGGAAACCCATAGCTCCTATAATTCACCCCTCCACTTT.

This clone was observed a handful of times. V gene TRBV15 combines with J gene TRBJ2-1, with TRBD2 as a possible D gene (7 bases). V was shortened by 0 bases and J by 3 bases, with 12 bases between the two germline ends. Germline-derived CDR1 and CDR2 are LNHNV and YYDKDF (reference sequence). CDR3 length equals 16 residues. The CDR3 bases are TGTGCCACCAGCAGAGATCGCGGGGGCGGCTACAATGAGCAGTTCTTC. Amino acids: CATSRDRGGGYNEQFF.

The V gene is TRBV18, the J gene TRBJ2-3; no clear D gene. The CDR3 covers 14 residues. CDR1 is KGHSH and CDR2 is LQKENI in the germline V gene. Trimming left V 5 bases short and J 3 bases short, with 12 bases between. CDR3 residues: CASSSIDGTDTQYF. The CDR3 nucleotides are TGTGCCAGCTCATCCATCGACGGGACAGATACGCAGTATTTT.

This chain links TRBV10-3 with TRBJ1-2, with TRBD1 matching over 8 bases. The length of the CDR3 is 13 residues. V shed 4 bases, J shed 8 bases, and the junction held 6 bases outside the gene matches. Germline V gene data show CDR1 as ENHRY and CDR2 as SYGVKD. The chain's CDR3 is CAISGGQGSGYTF. The DNA for the CDR3 is TGTGCCATCAGTGGTGGACAGGGAAGCGGCTACACCTTC.

The chain is built from TRBV11-3 and TRBJ2-7; D is perhaps TRBD1 (5 bases). This CDR3 spans 13 amino acids. Trimming stripped 7 bases from V and 1 base from J, with 11 bases between. CDR1 and CDR2 (germline): SGHNT, YENEEA. CDR3 sequence: CASTGQGSYEQYF. Written as DNA, the CDR3 is TGTGCCAGCACTGGTCAGGGTTCCTACGAGCAGTACTTC.

This clone is a singleton in its sample. The chain joins TRBV11-3 to TRBJ2-7, with D unclear. Germline CDR1 SGHNT, CDR2 YENEEA. V lost 5 bases to trimming and J lost 4 bases, with 15 bases between them. CDR3 length equals 14 residues. The CDR3 region is CASSPTLQDYEQYF. CDR3 sequence (DNA): TGTGCCAGCAGCCCGACCCTACAAGATTACGAGCAGTACTTC.

The chain couples TRBV5-1 to TRBJ1-1; 9 nucleotides agree with TRBD1. In germline, CDR1 is SGHRS, CDR2 YFSETQ. The CDR3 extends over 15 amino acids. J lost 6 bases, V lost 1 base, and 7 bases had no gene match. The CDR3 is CASSLLTGGDSEAFF. CDR3 DNA: TGCGCCAGCAGCTTGTTGACAGGGGGGGACTCTGAAGCTTTCTTT. Full variable domain (outside the CDR3, taken from reference TRBV5-1 and TRBJ1-1): KAGVTQTPRYLIKTRGQQVTLSCSPISGHRSVSWYQQTPGQGLQFLFEYFSETQRNKGNFPGRFSGRQFSNSRSEMNVSTLELGDSALYLCASSLLTGGDSEAFFGQGTRLTVV.

The V gene is TRBV4-2, the J gene TRBJ2-2; TRBD2 aligns across 15 bases. Germline values: CDR1 LGHNA, CDR2 YNFKEQ. This CDR3 region has 18 residues. After removal of 7 bases from V and 3 bases from J, the junction contained 9 bases not matched to a gene. CDR3 nucleotide sequence: TGTGCCAGCACCAAGGGACTAGCGGGGGGTAGCGACACCGGGGAGCTGTTTTTT. Residues: CASTKGLAGGSDTGELFF.

V usage is TRBV15 and J usage is TRBJ1-2, with 9 bases lining up with TRBD1. The CDR3 length is 14 residues. V trimming: 3 bases; J trimming: 4 bases; junction bases outside the gene matches: 3. CDR1 and CDR2 from the germline V gene are LNHNV and YYDKDF (reference sequence). CDR3: CATSRGQGGYGYTF. In DNA, the CDR3 is TGTGCCACCAGCAGGGGACAGGGAGGCTATGGCTACACCTTC. Based on the CDR3 plus reference TRBV15 and TRBJ1-2, the full variable domain is DAMVIQNPRYQVTQFGKPVTLSCSQTLNHNVMYWYQQKSSQAPKLLFHYYDKDFNNEADTPDNFQSRRPNTSFCFLDIRSPGLGDTAMYLCATSRGQGGYGYTFGSGTRLTVV.

The table lists this clone with a count of one. This sequence joins TRBV11-1 and TRBJ2-5; D gene uncertain. The germline V gene has CDR1 SGHAT and CDR2 FQDESV (reference sequence). The CDR3 contains 12 residues. The germline V and J ends were trimmed by 5 bases and 5 bases, with 9 bases remaining between them. The CDR3 nucleotides are TGTGCCAGCAGCCCGAGGTGGGAGACCCAGTACTTC. This codes for CASSPRWETQYF.